This T cell receptor (beta chain) was recovered during a study of vaccination and CD4 T cells after COVID-19. About the research overall: Early (day 14) and late (days 161 to 241) post-vaccine samples came from three convalescent patients.

With the Oncomine TCR Beta short-read assay, DNA from cultured CD4+ T cells was sequenced. TCRdb called the PCR reads again in MiXCR, with one record for every CDR3 protein. The table records around 18,000 distinct CDR3 sequences, just over 50% of them present only once. Time point indicated: late sampling 161 to 241 days after vaccination in a few convalescent patients. The treatment here: approximately nine-day PBMC culture with coronavirus spike peptide pools or control peptides (ViraFEST assay). ViraFEST sequenced TCRs after peptide-pool expansion of antigen-specific T cells. Researchers grew the cells for roughly ten days and then pulled out CD4+ T cells by negative selection. About this clonotype itself: Its cognate antigen is unknown.

The germline V gene has CDR1 SGHTA and CDR2 FQGNSA. The CDR3 runs to 15 residues. The V and J ends lost 5 bases and 4 bases, in that order; junction bases with no gene match: 6. The material was CD4+ T cells from blood, cultured in vitro, obtained about 7 months after SARS-CoV-2 vaccination. V is TRBV7-2 and J is TRBJ2-7; 12 bases are a match to TRBD2. This sequence originates from a human donor who had recovered from COVID-19. CDR3 loop: CASSQTSGSQYEQYF. In nucleotides, the CDR3 is TGTGCCAGCAGCCAGACTAGCGGGAGTCAGTACGAGCAGTACTTC. Drawing the rest from reference TRBV7-2 and TRBJ2-7, the complete variable domain is GAGVSQSPSNKVTEKGKDVELRCDPISGHTALYWYRQSLGQGLEFLIYFQGNSAPDKSGLPSDRFSAERTGGSVSTLTIQRTQQEDSAVYLCASSQTSGSQYEQYFGPGTRLTVT.